This TCR beta chain was obtained from a study of blood T cell repertoires in COVID-19. There are 13 residues in the CDR3. Germline trimming cut 0 bases from V and 8 bases from J; bases unmatched to any gene: 3. Generated by immunoSEQ multiplex PCR, the TCRdb table keeps only in-frame clones and is missing some. The table includes about 330,000 clones, over 75% detected once. The sequence derives from a young woman who had recovered from COVID-19. V and J are TRBV12-3 or TRBV12-4 and TRBJ1-2; the match to TRBD1 covers 7 bases. The material sequenced was PBMCs or T cells enriched from blood (not recorded which). CDR3 region: CASSLATGSGYTF. The CDR3 DNA reads TGTGCCAGCAGTTTAGCGACAGGGAGCGGCTACACCTTC.